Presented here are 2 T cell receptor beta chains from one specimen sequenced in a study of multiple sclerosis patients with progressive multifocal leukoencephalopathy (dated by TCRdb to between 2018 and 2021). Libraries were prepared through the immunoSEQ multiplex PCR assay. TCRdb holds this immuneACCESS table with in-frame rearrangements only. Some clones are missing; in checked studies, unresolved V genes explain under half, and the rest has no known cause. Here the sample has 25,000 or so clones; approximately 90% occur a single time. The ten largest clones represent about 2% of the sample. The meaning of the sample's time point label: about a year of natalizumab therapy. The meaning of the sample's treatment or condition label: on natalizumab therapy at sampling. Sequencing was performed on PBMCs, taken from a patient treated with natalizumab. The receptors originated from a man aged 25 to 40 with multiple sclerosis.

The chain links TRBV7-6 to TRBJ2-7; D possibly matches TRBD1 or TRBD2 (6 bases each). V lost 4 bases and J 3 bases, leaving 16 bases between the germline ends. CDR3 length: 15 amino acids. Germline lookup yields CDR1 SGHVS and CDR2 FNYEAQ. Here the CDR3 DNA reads TGTGCCAGCAGCTCCCCCCTTAGGGGGGACTACGAGCAGTACTTC. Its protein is CASSSPLRGDYEQYF.

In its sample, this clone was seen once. The CDR3: CASKALNTEAFF. The CDR3 DNA follows: TGTGCCAGCAAAGCATTGAACACTGAAGCTTTCTTT. This chain joins TRBV25-1 and TRBJ1-1; the D is unclear. There are 12 residues in the CDR3. V lost 7 bases and J 0 bases, leaving 6 bases between the germline ends. The germline gives CDR1 MGHDK, CDR2 SYGVNS.